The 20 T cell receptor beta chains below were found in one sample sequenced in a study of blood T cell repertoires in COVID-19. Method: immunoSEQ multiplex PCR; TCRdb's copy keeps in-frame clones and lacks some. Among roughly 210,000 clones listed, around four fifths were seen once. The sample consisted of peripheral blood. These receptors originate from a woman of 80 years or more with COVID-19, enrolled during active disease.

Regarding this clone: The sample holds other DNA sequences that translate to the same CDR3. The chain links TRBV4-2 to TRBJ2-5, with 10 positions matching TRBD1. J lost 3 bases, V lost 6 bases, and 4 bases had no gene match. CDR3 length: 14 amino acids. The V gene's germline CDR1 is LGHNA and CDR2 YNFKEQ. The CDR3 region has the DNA TGTGCCAGCAGTCTGGGACAGGGGAAAGAGACCCAGTACTTC. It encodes CASSLGQGKETQYF.

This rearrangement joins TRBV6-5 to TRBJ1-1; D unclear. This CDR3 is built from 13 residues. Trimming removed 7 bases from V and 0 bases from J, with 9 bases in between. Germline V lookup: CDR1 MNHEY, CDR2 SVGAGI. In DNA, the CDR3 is TGTGCCAGCACCTACCGAATGAACACTGAAGCTTTCTTT. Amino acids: CASTYRMNTEAFF.

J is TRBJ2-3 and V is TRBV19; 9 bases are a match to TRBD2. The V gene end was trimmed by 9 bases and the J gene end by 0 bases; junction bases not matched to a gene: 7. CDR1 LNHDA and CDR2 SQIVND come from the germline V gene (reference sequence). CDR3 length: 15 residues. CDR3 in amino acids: CASTPSGVSTDTQYF. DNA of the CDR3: TGTGCCAGCACTCCTAGCGGGGTAAGCACAGATACGCAGTATTTT.

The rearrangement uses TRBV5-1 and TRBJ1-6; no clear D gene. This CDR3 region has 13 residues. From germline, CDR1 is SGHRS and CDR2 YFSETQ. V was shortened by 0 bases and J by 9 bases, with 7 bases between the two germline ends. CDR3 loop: CASSLDGGSPLHF. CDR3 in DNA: TGCGCCAGCAGCTTGGATGGAGGTTCACCCCTCCACTTT.

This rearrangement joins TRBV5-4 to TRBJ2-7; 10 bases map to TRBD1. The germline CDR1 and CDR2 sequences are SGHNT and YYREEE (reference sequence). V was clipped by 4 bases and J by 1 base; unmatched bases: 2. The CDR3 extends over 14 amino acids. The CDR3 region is CASSRQGASYEQYV. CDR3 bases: TGTGCCAGCAGCCGACAGGGGGCTTCCTACGAGCAGTACGTC.

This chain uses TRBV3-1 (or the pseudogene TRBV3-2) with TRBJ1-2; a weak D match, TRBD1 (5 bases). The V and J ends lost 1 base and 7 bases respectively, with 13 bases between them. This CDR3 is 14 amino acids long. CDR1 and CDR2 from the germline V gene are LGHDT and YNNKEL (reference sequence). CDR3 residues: CASSQASGGGGYTF. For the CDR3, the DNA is TGTGCCAGCAGCCAAGCGTCGGGGGGGGGTGGCTACACCTTC.

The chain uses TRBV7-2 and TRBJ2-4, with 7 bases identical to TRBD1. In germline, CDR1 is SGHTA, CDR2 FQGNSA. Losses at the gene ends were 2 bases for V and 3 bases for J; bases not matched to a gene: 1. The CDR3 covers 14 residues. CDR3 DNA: TGTGCCAGCAGCTTAACAGGGGACAAAAACATTCAGTACTTC. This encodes CASSLTGDKNIQYF. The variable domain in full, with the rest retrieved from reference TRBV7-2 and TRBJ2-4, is GAGVSQSPSNKVTEKGKDVELRCDPISGHTALYWYRQSLGQGLEFLIYFQGNSAPDKSGLPSDRFSAERTGGSVSTLTIQRTQQEDSAVYLCASSLTGDKNIQYFGAGTRLSVL.

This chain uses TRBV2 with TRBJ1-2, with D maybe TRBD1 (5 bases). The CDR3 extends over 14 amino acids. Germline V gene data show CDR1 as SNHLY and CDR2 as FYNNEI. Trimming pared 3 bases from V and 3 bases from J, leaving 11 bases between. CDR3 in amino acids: CASSDQGSDYGYTF. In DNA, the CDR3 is TGTGCCAGCAGTGATCAGGGTAGTGACTATGGCTACACCTTC.

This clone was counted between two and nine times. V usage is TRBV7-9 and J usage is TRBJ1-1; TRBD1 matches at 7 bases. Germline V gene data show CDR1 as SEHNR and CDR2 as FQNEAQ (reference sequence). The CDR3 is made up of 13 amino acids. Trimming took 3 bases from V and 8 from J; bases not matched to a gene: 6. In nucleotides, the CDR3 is TGTGCCAGCAGCTTGCAGGGGGTCGAAGAAGCTTTCTTT. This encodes CASSLQGVEEAFF.

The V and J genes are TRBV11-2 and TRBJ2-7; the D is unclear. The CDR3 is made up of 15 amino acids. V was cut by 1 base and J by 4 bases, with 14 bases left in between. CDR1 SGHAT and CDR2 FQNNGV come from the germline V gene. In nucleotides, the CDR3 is TGTGCCAGCAGCTTAGGGCGGAGCTCCACATACGAGCAGTACTTC. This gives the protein CASSLGRSSTYEQYF.

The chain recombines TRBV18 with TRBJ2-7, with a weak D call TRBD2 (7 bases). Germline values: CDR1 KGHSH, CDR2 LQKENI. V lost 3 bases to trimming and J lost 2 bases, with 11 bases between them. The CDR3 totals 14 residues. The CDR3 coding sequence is TGTGCCAGCTCACCGGGGGGGCGAGCCTACGAGCAGTACTTC. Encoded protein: CASSPGGRAYEQYF.

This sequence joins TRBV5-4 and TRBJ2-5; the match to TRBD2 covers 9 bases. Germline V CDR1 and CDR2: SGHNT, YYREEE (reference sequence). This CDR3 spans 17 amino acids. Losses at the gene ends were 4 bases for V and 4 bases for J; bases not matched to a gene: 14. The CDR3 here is CASSIGGAGGRGETQYF. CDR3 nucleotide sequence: TGTGCCAGCAGCATTGGGGGAGCGGGGGGCAGGGGAGAGACCCAGTACTTC.

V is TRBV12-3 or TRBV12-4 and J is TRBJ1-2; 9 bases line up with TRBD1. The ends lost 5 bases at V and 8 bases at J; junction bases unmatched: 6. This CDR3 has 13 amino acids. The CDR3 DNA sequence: TGTGCCAGCAGTCCAAGGACAGGGGAAGGCTACACCTTC. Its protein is CASSPRTGEGYTF.

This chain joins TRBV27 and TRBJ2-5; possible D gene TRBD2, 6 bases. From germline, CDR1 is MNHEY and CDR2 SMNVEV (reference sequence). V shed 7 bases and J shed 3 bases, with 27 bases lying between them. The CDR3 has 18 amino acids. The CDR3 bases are TGTGCCAGCAAGCCGATGACGGGGAGGAAAGAAGGGAAAGAGACCCAGTACTTC. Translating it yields CASKPMTGRKEGKETQYF.

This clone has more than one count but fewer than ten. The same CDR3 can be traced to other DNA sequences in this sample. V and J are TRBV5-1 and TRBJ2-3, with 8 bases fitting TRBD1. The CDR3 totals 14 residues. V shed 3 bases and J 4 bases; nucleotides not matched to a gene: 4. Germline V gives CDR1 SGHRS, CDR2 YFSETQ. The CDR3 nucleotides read TGCGCCAGCAGCTCTGGACAGGGACCAGATACGCAGTATTTT. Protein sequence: CASSSGQGPDTQYF.

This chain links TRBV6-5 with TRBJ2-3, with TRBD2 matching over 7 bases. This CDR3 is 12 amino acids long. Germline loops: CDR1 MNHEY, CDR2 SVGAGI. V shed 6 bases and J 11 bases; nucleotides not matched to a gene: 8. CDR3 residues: CASSNGGTMQYF. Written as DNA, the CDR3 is TGTGCCAGCAGCAATGGGGGGACTATGCAGTATTTT.

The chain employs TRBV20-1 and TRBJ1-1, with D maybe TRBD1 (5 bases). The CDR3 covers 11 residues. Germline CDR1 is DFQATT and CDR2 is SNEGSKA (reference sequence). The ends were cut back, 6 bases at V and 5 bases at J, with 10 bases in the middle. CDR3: CSAQGQTEAFF. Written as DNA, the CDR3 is TGCAGTGCCCAAGGACAAACTGAAGCTTTCTTT.

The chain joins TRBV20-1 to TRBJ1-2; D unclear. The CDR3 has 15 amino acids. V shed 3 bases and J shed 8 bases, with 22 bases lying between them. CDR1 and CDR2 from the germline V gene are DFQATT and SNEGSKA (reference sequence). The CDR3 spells CSASAPRESDRGYTF. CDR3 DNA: TGCAGTGCTAGTGCCCCCCGGGAATCGGATAGGGGCTACACCTTC.

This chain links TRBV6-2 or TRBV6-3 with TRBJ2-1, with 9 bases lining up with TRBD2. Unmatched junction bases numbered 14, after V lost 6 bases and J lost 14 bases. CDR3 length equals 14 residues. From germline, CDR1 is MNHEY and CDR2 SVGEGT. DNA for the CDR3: TGTGCCAGCAGCCCAGACCCTCTAGCGGGGTGGGAGTTCTTC. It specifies CASSPDPLAGWEFF.

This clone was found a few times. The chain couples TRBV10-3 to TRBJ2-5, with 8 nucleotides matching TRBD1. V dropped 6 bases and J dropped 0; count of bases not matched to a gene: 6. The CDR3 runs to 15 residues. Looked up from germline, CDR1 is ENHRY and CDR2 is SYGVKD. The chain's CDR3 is CAISGTGGYQETQYF. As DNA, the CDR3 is TGTGCCATCAGCGGGACAGGAGGGTACCAAGAGACCCAGTACTTC.